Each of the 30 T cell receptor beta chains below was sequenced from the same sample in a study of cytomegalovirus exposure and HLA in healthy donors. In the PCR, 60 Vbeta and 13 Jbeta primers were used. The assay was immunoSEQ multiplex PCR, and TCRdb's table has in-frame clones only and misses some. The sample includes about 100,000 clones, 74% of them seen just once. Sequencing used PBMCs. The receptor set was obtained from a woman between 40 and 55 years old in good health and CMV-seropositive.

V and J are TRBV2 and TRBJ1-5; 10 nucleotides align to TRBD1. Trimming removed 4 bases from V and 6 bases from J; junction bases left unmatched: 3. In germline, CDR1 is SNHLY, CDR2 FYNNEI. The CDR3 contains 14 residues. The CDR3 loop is CASSGQGAIQPQHF. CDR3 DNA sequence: TGTGCCAGCAGTGGACAGGGGGCGATTCAGCCCCAGCATTTT.

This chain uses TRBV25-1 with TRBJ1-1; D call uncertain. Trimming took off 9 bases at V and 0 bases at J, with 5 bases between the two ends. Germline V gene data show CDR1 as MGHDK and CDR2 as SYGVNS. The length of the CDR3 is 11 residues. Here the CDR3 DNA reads TGTGCCAGTTCGGTGAACACTGAAGCTTTCTTT. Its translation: CASSVNTEAFF.

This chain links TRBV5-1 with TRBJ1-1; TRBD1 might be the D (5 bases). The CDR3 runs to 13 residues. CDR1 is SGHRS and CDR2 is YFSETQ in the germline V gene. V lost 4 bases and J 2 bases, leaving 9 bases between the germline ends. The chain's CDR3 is CASSTGANTEAFF. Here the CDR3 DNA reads TGCGCCAGCAGCACAGGAGCTAACACTGAAGCTTTCTTT.

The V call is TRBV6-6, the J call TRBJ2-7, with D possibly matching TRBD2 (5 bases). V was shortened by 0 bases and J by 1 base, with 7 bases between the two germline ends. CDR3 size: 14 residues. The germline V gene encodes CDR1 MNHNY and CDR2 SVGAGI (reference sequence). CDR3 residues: CASSYSGKSYEQYF. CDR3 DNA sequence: TGTGCCAGCAGTTACTCCGGGAAATCCTACGAGCAGTACTTC.

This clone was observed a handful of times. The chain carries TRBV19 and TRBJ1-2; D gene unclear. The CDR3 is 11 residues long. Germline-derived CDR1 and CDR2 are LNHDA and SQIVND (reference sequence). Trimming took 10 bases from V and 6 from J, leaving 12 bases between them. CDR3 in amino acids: CATSRRHGYTF. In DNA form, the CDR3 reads TGTGCCACCTCTAGGCGGCATGGCTACACCTTC.

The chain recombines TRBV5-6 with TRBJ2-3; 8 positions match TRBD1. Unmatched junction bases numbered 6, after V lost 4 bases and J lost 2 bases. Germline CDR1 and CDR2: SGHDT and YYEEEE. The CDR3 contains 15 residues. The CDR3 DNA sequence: TGTGCCAGCAGCAGAGGACAGGGTTACACAGATACGCAGTATTTT. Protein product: CASSRGQGYTDTQYF. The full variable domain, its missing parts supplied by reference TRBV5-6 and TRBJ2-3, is DAGVTQSPTHLIKTRGQQVTLRCSPKSGHDTVSWYQQALGQGPQFIFQYYEEEERQRGNFPDRFSGHQFPNYSSELNVNALLLGDSALYLCASSRGQGYTDTQYFGPGTRLTVL.

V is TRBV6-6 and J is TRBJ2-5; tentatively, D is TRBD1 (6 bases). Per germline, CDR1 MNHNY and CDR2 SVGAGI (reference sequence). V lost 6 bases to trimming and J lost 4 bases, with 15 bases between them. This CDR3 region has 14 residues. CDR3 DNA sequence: TGTGCCAGCAGGGGTCGACAGGCCGGAGAGACCCAGTACTTC. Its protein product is CASRGRQAGETQYF.

The CDR3, as DNA: TGTGCCAGCAGCACGGCGGGGACCTACGAGCAGTACTTC. It translates to CASSTAGTYEQYF. The rearrangement links TRBV11-3 to TRBJ2-7; maybe TRBD2 (6 bases). The V end lost 5 bases, the J end lost 2 bases, and 10 bases lay between the germline ends. Looked up from germline, CDR1 is SGHNT and CDR2 is YENEEA. CDR3 length: 13 residues.

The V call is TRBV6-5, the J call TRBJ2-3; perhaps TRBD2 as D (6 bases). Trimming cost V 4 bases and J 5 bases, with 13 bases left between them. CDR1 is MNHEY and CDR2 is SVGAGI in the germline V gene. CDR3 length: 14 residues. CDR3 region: CASSSLGGRDTQYF. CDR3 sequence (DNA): TGTGCCAGCAGTTCTTTAGGAGGGAGAGATACGCAGTATTTT.

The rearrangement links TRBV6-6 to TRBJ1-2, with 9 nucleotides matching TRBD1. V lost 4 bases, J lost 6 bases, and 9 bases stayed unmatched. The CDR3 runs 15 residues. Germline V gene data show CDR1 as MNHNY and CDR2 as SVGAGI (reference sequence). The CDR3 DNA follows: TGTGCCAGCAGTTTTCTGGACAGGGGTGTAAATGGCTACACCTTC. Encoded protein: CASSFLDRGVNGYTF.

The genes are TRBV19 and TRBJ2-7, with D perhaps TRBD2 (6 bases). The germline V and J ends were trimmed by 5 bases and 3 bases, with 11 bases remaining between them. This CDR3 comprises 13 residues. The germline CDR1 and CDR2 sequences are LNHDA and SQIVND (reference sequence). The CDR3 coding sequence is TGTGCCAGTAGTCGCGGGAAGAACTACGAGCAGTACTTC. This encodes CASSRGKNYEQYF.

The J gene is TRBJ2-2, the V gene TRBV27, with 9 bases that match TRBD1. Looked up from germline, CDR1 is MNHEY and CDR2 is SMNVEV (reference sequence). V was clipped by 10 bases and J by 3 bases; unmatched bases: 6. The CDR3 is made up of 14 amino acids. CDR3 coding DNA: TGTGCCACCCGAGGACAGGGGCACACCGGGGAGCTGTTTTTT. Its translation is CATRGQGHTGELFF.

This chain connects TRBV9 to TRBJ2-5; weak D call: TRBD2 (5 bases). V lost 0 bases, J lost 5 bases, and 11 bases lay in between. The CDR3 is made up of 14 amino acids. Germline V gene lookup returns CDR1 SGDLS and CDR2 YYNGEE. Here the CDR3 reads CASSVAGSRETQYF. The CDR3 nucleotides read TGTGCCAGCAGCGTAGCGGGGAGCCGGGAGACCCAGTACTTC.

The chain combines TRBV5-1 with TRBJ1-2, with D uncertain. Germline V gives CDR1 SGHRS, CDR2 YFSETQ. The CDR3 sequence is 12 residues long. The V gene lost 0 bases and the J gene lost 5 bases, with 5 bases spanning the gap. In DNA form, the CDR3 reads TGCGCCAGCAGCTTGGGAGGGTATGGCTACACCTTC. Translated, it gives CASSLGGYGYTF.

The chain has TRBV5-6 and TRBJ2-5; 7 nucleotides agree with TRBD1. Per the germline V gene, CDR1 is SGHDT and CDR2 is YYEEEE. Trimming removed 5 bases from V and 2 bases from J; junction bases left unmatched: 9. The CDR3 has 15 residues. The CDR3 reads CASSSGTAAQETQYF. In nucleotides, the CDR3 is TGTGCCAGCAGTTCCGGGACAGCCGCTCAAGAGACCCAGTACTTC.

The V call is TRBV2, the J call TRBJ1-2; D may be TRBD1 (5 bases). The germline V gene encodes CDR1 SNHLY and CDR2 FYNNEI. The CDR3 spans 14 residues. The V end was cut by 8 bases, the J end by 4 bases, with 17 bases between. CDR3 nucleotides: TGTGCCAGCGGGGTTTTGGGGGGAGCCTATGGCTACACCTTC. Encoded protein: CASGVLGGAYGYTF.

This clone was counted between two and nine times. CDR3 in DNA: TGCGCCAGCAGCCCCGGGACAGTTTCCATGAACACTGAAGCTTTCTTT. Translating it yields CASSPGTVSMNTEAFF. The chain combines TRBV5-1 with TRBJ1-1, with 7 bases that match TRBD1. This CDR3 has 16 amino acids. V trimming: 4 bases; J trimming: 0 bases; junction bases outside the gene matches: 9. Germline loops: CDR1 SGHRS, CDR2 YFSETQ.

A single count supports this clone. As DNA, the CDR3 is TGTGCCATCAGTGATAGTAGGAGGGGGAACACTGAAGCTTTCTTT. Protein: CAISDSRRGNTEAFF. This chain connects TRBV10-3 to TRBJ1-1, with D perhaps TRBD1 (5 bases). Germline CDR1 is ENHRY and CDR2 is SYGVKD. This CDR3 comprises 15 residues. Trimming stripped 3 bases from V and 1 base from J, with 12 bases between.

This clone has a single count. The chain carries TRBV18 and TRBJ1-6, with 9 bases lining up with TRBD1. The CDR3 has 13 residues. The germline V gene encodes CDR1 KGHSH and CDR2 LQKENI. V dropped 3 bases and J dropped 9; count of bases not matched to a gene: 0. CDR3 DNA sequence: TGTGCCAGCTCACCGACAGGGGGTTCACCCCTCCACTTT. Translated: CASSPTGGSPLHF.

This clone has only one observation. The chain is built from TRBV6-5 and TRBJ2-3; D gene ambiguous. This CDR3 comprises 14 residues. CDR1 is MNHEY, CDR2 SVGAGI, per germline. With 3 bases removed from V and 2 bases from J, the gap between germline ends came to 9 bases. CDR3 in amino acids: CASSYLLDTDTQYF. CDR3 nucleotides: TGTGCCAGCAGTTATTTACTCGACACAGATACGCAGTATTTT.

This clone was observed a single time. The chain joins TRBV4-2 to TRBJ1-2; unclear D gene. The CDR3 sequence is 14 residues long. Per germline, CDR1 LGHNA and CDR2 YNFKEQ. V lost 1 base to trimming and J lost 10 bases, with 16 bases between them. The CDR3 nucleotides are TGTGCCAGCAGCCAAGCTGAGGTACCGGGAATCTACACCTTC. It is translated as CASSQAEVPGIYTF.

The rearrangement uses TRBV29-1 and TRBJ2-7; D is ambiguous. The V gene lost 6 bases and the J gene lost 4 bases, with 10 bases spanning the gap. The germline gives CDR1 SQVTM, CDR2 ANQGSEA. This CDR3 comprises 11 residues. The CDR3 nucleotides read TGCAGCGTCTCTACCACTTACGAGCAGTACTTC. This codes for CSVSTTYEQYF.

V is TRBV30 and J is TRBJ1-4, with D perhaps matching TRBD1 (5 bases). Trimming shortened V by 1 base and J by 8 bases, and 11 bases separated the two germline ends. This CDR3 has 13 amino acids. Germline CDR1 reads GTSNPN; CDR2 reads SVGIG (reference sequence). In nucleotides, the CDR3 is TGTGCCTGGAGTGCACAGGCTACCGAAAAACTGTTTTTT. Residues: CAWSAQATEKLFF.

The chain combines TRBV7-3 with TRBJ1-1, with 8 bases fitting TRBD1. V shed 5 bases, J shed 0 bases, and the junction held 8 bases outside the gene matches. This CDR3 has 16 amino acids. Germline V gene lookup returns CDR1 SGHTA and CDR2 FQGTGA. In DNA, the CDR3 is TGTGCCAGCAGCGCCCGACAGGGGCGGGTGAACACTGAAGCTTTCTTT. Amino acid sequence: CASSARQGRVNTEAFF.

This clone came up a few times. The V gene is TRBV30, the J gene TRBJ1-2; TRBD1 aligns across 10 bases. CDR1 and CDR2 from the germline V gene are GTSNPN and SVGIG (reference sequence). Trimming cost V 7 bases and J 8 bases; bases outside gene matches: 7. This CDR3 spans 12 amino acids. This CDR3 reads CASRQGAQGYTF. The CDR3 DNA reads TGTGCCTCTCGACAGGGGGCGCAAGGCTACACCTTC. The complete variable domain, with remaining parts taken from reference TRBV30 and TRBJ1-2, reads SQTIHQWPATLVQPVGSPLSLECTVEGTSNPNLYWYRQAAGRGLQLLFYSVGIGQISSEVPQNLSASRPQDRQFILSSKKLLLSDSGFYLCASRQGAQGYTFGSGTRLTVV.

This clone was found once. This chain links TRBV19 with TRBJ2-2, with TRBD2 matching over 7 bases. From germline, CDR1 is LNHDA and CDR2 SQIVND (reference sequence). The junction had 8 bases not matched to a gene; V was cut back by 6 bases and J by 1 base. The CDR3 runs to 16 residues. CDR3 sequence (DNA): TGTGCCAGTAGAGCGGGACTATCGGTGAACACCGGGGAGCTGTTTTTT. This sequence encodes CASRAGLSVNTGELFF.

CDR3 residues: CSVVVPGRDYGYTF. CDR3 bases: TGCAGCGTTGTCGTTCCGGGGAGGGACTATGGCTACACCTTC. The V gene is TRBV29-1, the J gene TRBJ1-2; D unresolved. The V gene's germline CDR1 is SQVTM and CDR2 ANQGSEA. Between the trimmed V and J ends, which lost 4 bases and 3 bases, there was a span of 15 bases. This CDR3 comprises 14 residues.

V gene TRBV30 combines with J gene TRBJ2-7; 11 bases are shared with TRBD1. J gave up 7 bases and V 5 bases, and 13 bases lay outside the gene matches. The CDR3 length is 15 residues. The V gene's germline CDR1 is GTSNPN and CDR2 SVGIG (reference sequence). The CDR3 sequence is CAWGFGTGGRSEQYF. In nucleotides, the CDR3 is TGTGCCTGGGGGTTCGGGACAGGGGGGCGGTCGGAGCAGTACTTC.

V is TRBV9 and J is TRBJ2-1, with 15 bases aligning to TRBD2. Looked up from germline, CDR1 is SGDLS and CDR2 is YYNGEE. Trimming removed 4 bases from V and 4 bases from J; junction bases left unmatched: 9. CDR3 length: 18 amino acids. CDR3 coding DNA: TGTGCCAGCAGCCCTACGCCGGGACTAGCGGGGGGTTACAATGAGCAGTTCTTC. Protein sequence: CASSPTPGLAGGYNEQFF.

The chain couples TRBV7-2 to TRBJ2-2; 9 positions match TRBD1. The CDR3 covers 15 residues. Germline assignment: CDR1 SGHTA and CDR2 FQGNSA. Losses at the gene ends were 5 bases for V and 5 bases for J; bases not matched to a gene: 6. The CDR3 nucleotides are TGTGCCAGCAGCCTGGGGGACAGGGCTACCGGGGAGCTGTTTTTT. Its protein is CASSLGDRATGELFF.